The 22 T cell receptor beta chains below were found in one sample sequenced in a study of T cell repertoires in cytomegalovirus infection. TCRdb processed the reads anew with MiXCR; each CDR3 protein has one entry. Of around 550,000 distinct CDR3 sequences detected, approximately 25% appear once; the ten largest clones hold roughly 13%. The specimen was PBMCs. The source of these receptors is a human donor in good health (CMV status not recorded). Some clones in this sample may be carry-over from other donors' samples.

This clonotype was counted only a few times. The rearrangement links TRBV28 to TRBJ1-2; 7 bases agree with TRBD1. The CDR3 spans 17 residues. Germline assignment: CDR1 MDHEN and CDR2 SYDVKM. V was pared by 3 bases and J by 4 bases, with 14 bases of the junction left unmatched. Written as DNA, the CDR3 is TGTGCCAGCAGTTTCCGGGACAGAACTTTCAGGGGCTATGGCTACACCTTC. Amino acid sequence: CASSFRDRTFRGYGYTF.

This clonotype was recorded a few times. The chain has TRBV7-9 and TRBJ2-5; no definite D call. This CDR3 is 14 amino acids long. V was pared by 3 bases and J by 1 base, with 9 bases between. CDR1 SEHNR and CDR2 FQNEAQ come from the germline V gene (reference sequence). CDR3 sequence reads: CASSFFNPQETQYF. Written as DNA, the CDR3 is TGTGCCAGCAGCTTTTTCAACCCCCAAGAGACCCAGTACTTC. Supplemented by reference TRBV7-9 and TRBJ2-5, the full variable domain reads DTGVSQNPRHKITKRGQNVTFRCDPISEHNRLYWYRQTLGQGPEFLTYFQNEAQLEKSRLLSDRFSAERPKGSFSTLEIQRTEQGDSAMYLCASSFFNPQETQYFGPGTRLLVL.

The chain carries TRBV25-1 and TRBJ1-3; D not resolved. The CDR3 loop spans 16 amino acids. Germline assignment: CDR1 MGHDK and CDR2 SYGVNS. V was cut by 1 base and J by 0 bases, with 10 bases left in between. The CDR3 reads CASSESMGYSGNTIYF. CDR3 nucleotide sequence: TGTGCCAGCAGTGAATCCATGGGGTACTCTGGAAACACCATATATTTT.

This sequence joins TRBV12-3 or TRBV12-4 and TRBJ1-2; D ambiguous. V was clipped by 6 bases and J by 0 bases, with 5 bases between them. The CDR3 runs 12 residues. The DNA for the CDR3 is TGTGCCAGCAGGCGTTCTAACTATGGCTACACCTTC. It specifies CASRRSNYGYTF.

This clonotype was observed a handful of times. The V gene is TRBV12-3 or TRBV12-4, the J gene TRBJ2-7; D remains unclear. Trimming took off 0 bases at V and 5 bases at J, with 20 bases between the two ends. The CDR3 runs 17 residues. Written as DNA, the CDR3 is TGTGCCAGCAGTTTAGCGTTTACCGGCTGGTTTTCCCACGAGCAGTACGTC. Its translation is CASSLAFTGWFSHEQYV.

The chain has TRBV12-3 or TRBV12-4 and TRBJ1-5; 10 bases agree with TRBD1. This CDR3 contains 14 residues. The ends lost 6 bases at V and 7 bases at J; junction bases unmatched: 6. The CDR3 DNA reads as TGTGCCAGCAGGACTGGACAGGGGGGACAGCCCCAGCATTTT. It yields the protein CASRTGQGGQPQHF.

This clonotype was counted a few times. This chain links TRBV5-6 with TRBJ1-1; D perhaps matches TRBD1 (5 bases). CDR1 is SGHDT and CDR2 is YYEEEE in the germline V gene. V was shortened by 0 bases and J by 7 bases, with 13 bases between the two germline ends. CDR3 length: 14 amino acids. The CDR3 coding sequence is TGTGCCAGCAGCTTGGTCGGGGCAGGGAATGAAGCTTTCTTT. Translating gives CASSLVGAGNEAFF.

In its sample, this clonotype was seen a few times. The DNA of the CDR3 is TGTGCCAGCAGCAGAAGACAGGGGGCAGATACGCAGTATTTT. Translating gives CASSRRQGADTQYF. This chain joins TRBV12-3 or TRBV12-4 and TRBJ2-3; the match to TRBD1 covers 9 bases. The CDR3 extends over 14 amino acids. The V and J ends lost 6 bases and 4 bases, in that order; junction bases with no gene match: 5.

The chain is built from TRBV29-1 and TRBJ1-2; no clear D gene. V was pared by 3 bases and J by 3 bases, with 8 bases between. The CDR3 is made up of 12 amino acids. Germline CDR1 and CDR2: SQVTM and ANQGSEA. CDR3 sequence (DNA): TGCAGCGTTGATCTCGGAGACTATGGCTACACCTTC. Its translation is CSVDLGDYGYTF.

J is TRBJ2-2 and V is TRBV2; maybe TRBD1 (5 bases). The ends were cut back, 2 bases at V and 1 base at J, with 11 bases in the middle. The CDR3 consists of 16 residues. Germline V lookup: CDR1 SNHLY, CDR2 FYNNEI. The CDR3 nucleotides read TGTGCCAGCAGTGAAAACAGGCAGGGGAACACCGGGGAGCTGTTTTTT. Translation gives CASSENRQGNTGELFF.

This chain joins TRBV28 and TRBJ2-3, with 11 bases identical to TRBD1. Germline CDR1 reads MDHEN; CDR2 reads SYDVKM. The trim removed 7 bases at V and 1 base at J, leaving 13 bases unmatched. The CDR3 covers 18 residues. This CDR3 reads CASMQTDRGLVGTDTQYF. The CDR3 region has the DNA TGTGCCAGCATGCAAACGGACAGGGGGCTTGTCGGCACAGATACGCAGTATTTT.

J is TRBJ2-5 and V is TRBV10-3, with 9 bases that match TRBD1. Germline-derived CDR1 and CDR2 are ENHRY and SYGVKD. The CDR3 sequence is 16 residues long. V lost 2 bases to trimming and J lost 5 bases; unmatched junction nucleotides: 9. In DNA form, the CDR3 reads TGTGCCATCAGTGAGGTTGGGACAGGGCTGGGCGAGACCCAGTACTTC. It yields the protein CAISEVGTGLGETQYF.

In this sample, this clonotype turned up many times. This rearrangement joins TRBV7-2 to TRBJ1-3; D is ambiguous. The CDR3 is 17 amino acids. Germline assignment: CDR1 SGHTA and CDR2 FQGNSA. V lost 1 base and J 0 bases, leaving 13 bases between the germline ends. CDR3 nucleotide sequence: TGTGCCAGCAGCTTAGGATGGAGCCACTTCTCTGGAAACACCATATATTTT. Protein product: CASSLGWSHFSGNTIYF. Using reference TRBV7-2 and TRBJ1-3 for the parts outside the CDR3, the full variable domain is GAGVSQSPSNKVTEKGKDVELRCDPISGHTALYWYRQSLGQGLEFLIYFQGNSAPDKSGLPSDRFSAERTGGSVSTLTIQRTQQEDSAVYLCASSLGWSHFSGNTIYFGEGSWLTVV.

The chain uses TRBV7-2 and TRBJ2-5, with 11 bases matching TRBD1. The germline V gene has CDR1 SGHTA and CDR2 FQGNSA. The length of the CDR3 is 14 residues. With 6 bases clipped from V and 3 bases from J, the junction kept 3 bases outside the gene matches. Here the CDR3 reads CASRRTGGKETQYF. The CDR3 DNA reads TGTGCCAGCAGGAGGACAGGGGGCAAAGAGACCCAGTACTTC.

The chain is built from TRBV5-1 and TRBJ2-1; 9 bases line up with TRBD1. Per germline, CDR1 SGHRS and CDR2 YFSETQ. Germline trimming cut 3 bases from V and 7 bases from J; bases unmatched to any gene: 11. This CDR3 region has 16 residues. This CDR3 is CASSSRDRGMRNEQFF. The CDR3 DNA reads TGCGCCAGCAGCTCCCGAGACAGGGGGATGCGTAATGAGCAGTTCTTC.

This clonotype has just a few counts. This sequence joins TRBV2 and TRBJ2-2; D is unclear. Germline CDR1 reads SNHLY; CDR2 reads FYNNEI. The CDR3 runs 14 residues. V was pared by 6 bases and J by 2 bases, with 10 bases between. The DNA for the CDR3 is TGTGCCAGCAGGGCAGTAAGAAACACCGGGGAGCTGTTTTTT. Residues: CASRAVRNTGELFF.

The chain joins TRBV27 to TRBJ2-2; a weak D match, TRBD1 (5 bases). This CDR3 is built from 16 residues. Trimming removed 4 bases from V and 1 base from J, with 13 bases in between. Germline lookup yields CDR1 MNHEY and CDR2 SMNVEV (reference sequence). Written as DNA, the CDR3 is TGTGCCAGCAGTTCCGCGAACAGGCTGAACACCGGGGAGCTGTTTTTT. Translation gives CASSSANRLNTGELFF.

The V gene is TRBV24-1, the J gene TRBJ2-2; D is unresolved. Germline CDR1 and CDR2: KGHDR and SFDVKD. There are 13 residues in the CDR3. V was shortened by 5 bases and J by 2 bases, with 5 bases between the two germline ends. The CDR3 region has the DNA TGTGCCACCAGTGTCAGCAACACCGGGGAGCTGTTTTTT. Translated: CATSVSNTGELFF.

The chain links TRBV28 to TRBJ2-3; D not certain. The germline V gene has CDR1 MDHEN and CDR2 SYDVKM. This CDR3 comprises 11 residues. Trimming shortened V by 6 bases and J by 6 bases, and 7 bases separated the two germline ends. The chain's CDR3 is CASSQRDTQYF. In nucleotides, the CDR3 is TGTGCCAGCAGCCAAAGGGATACGCAGTATTTT.

In its sample, this clonotype was seen many times. The chain combines TRBV7-2 with TRBJ2-3; 10 bases line up with TRBD2. CDR3 length: 16 amino acids. Germline V gives CDR1 SGHTA, CDR2 FQGNSA. The trim removed 1 base at V and 4 bases at J, leaving 5 bases unmatched. CDR3 residues: CASSLVVAGGPDTQYF. CDR3 in DNA: TGTGCCAGCAGCTTAGTGGTAGCGGGAGGACCAGATACGCAGTATTTT.

The genes are TRBV2 and TRBJ2-3; D is unresolved. From germline, CDR1 is SNHLY and CDR2 FYNNEI. This CDR3 has 15 amino acids. V shed 8 bases and J shed 0 bases, with 15 bases lying between them. CDR3 sequence (DNA): TGTGCCAGCTCAATCGGATTATCTAGCACAGATACGCAGTATTTT. This encodes CASSIGLSSTDTQYF.

This clonotype was seen a handful of times. The gene calls are TRBV10-2 and TRBJ1-2; 11 bases are a match to TRBD1. The germline V gene encodes CDR1 WSHSY and CDR2 SAAADI. There are 16 residues in the CDR3. Trimming at V came to 3 bases and at J to 4 bases, leaving 7 bases not matched to a gene. The CDR3 spells CASSDGTGTGGYGYTF. CDR3 DNA: TGCGCCAGCAGTGATGGAACCGGGACAGGGGGCTATGGCTACACCTTC.